The sequence of this T cell receptor beta chain was determined in a study of spatial heterogeneity in lung cancer. Study overall: The donors were 55 to 85 patients with non-small cell lung cancer that was early-stage and untreated. Whole-study results and caveats: At tumor resection, ubiquitous expanded TCRs were detected in blood more often than later.

The CDR3 runs 14 residues. The germline CDR1 and CDR2 sequences are SGHAT and FQNNGV. With 5 bases removed from V and 7 bases from J, the gap between germline ends came to 17 bases. About this clonotype: Antigen specificity is unknown.

All TCR cDNA molecules were individually tagged with a unique molecular identifier. TCRdb fed the 5' RACE reads into MiXCR, producing one record per CDR3 protein. The data contain under 150,000 distinct CDR3 sequences, over 9% of them singletons. Regarding time point: blood at routine non-recurrence follow-up after resection. Unsorted whole RNA samples from tumor, nontumor lung or frozen PBMC were sequenced. The V gene is TRBV11-2, the J gene TRBJ1-2, with a weak D call TRBD1 (5 bases). The sequence came from a male donor with early-stage non-small cell lung cancer. The sequencing here drew on PBMCs, taken at follow-up. In nucleotides, the CDR3 is TGTGCCAGCAGCCCCGACAGTATAGGTTCTGGCTACACCTTC. Translation: CASSPDSIGSGYTF.